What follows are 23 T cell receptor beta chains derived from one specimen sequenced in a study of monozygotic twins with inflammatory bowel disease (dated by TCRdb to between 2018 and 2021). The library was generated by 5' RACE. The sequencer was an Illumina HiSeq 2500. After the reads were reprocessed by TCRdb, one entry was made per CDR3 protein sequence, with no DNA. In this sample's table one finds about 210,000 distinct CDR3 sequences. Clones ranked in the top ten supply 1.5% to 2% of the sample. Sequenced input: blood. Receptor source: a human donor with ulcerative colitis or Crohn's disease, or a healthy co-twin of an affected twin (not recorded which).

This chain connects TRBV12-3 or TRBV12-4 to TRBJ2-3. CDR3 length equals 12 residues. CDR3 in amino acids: CASSLMTDTQYF.

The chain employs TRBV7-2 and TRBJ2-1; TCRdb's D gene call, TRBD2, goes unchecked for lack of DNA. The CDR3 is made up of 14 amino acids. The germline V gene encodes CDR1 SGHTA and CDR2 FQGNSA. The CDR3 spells CASSRGLDYNEQFF.

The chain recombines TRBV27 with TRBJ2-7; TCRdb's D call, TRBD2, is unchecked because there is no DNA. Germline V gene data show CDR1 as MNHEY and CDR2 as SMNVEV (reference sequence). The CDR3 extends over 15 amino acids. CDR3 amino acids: CASSRGGELSYEQYF.

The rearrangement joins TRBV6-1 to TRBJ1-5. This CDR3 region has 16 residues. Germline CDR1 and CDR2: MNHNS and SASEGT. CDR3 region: CASSISDTVEHQPQHF.

This chain's CDR3 is CASSLATSGSNQPQHF. V usage is TRBV7-2 and J usage is TRBJ1-5. The CDR3 runs to 16 residues. CDR1 and CDR2 from the germline V gene are SGHTA and FQGNSA.

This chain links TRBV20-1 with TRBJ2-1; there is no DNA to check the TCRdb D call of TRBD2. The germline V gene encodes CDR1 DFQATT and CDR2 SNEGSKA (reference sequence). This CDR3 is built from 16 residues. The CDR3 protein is CSARGSEGSSYNEQFF.

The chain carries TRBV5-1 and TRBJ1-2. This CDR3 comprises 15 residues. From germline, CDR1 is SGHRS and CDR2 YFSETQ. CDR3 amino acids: CASSFLPSLSYGYTF.

CDR3 protein: CAIPQPFATEAFF. V gene TRBV18 combines with J gene TRBJ1-1; without DNA, the TCRdb call of TRBD1 cannot be checked. CDR1 and CDR2 from the germline V gene are KGHSH and LQKENI. CDR3 size: 13 residues. The full variable domain, with the rest looked up from reference TRBV18 and TRBJ1-1, is NAGVMQNPRHLVRRRGQEARLRCSPMKGHSHVYWYRQLPEEGLKFMVYLQKENIIDESGMPKERFSAEFPKEGPSILRIQQVVRGDSAAYFCAIPQPFATEAFFGQGTRLTVV.

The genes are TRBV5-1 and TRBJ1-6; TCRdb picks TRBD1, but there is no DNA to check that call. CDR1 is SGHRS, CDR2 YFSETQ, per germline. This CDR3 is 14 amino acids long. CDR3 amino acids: CASSLETENSPLHF.

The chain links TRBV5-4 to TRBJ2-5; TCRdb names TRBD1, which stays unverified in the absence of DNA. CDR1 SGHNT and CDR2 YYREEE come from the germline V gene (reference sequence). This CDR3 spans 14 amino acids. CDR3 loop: CASTQGGGKETQYF.

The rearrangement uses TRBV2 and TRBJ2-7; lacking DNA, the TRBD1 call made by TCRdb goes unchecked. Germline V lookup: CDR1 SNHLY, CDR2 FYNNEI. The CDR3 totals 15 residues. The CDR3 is CASITIWGARGEQYF.

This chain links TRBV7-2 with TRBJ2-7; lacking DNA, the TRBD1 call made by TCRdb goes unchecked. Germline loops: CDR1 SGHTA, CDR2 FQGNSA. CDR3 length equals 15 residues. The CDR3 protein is CASSPVGMRSYEQYF. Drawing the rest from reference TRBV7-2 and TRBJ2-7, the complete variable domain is GAGVSQSPSNKVTEKGKDVELRCDPISGHTALYWYRQSLGQGLEFLIYFQGNSAPDKSGLPSDRFSAERTGGSVSTLTIQRTQQEDSAVYLCASSPVGMRSYEQYFGPGTRLTVT.

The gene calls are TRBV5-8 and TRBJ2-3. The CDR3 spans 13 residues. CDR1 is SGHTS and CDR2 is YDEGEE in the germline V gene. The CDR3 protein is CASSLEVGDTQYF.

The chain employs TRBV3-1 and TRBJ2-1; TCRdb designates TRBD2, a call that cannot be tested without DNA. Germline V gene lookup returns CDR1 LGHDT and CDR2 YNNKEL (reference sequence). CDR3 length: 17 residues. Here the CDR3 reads CASSHFGGPTTSNEQFF.

The CDR3 loop reads CAISAGQGYEQYF. V gene TRBV10-3 combines with J gene TRBJ2-7; TCRdb calls TRBD1, which cannot be checked without DNA. There are 13 residues in the CDR3. Germline-derived CDR1 and CDR2 are ENHRY and SYGVKD.

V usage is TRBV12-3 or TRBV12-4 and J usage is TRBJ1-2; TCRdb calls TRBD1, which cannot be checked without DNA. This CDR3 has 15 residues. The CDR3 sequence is CASSSRPDRVNGYTF.

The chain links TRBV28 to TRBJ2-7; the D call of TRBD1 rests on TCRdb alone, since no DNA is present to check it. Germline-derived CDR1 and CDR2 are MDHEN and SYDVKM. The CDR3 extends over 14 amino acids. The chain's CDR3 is CASSAPPGVYEQYF.

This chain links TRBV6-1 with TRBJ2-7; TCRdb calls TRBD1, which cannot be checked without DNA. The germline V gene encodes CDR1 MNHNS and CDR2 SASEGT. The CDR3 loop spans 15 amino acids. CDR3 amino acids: CASSHTGTGANEQYF.

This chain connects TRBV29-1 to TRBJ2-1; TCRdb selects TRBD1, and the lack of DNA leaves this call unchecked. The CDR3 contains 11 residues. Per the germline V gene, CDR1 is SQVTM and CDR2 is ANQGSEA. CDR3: CSAGGYNEQFF.

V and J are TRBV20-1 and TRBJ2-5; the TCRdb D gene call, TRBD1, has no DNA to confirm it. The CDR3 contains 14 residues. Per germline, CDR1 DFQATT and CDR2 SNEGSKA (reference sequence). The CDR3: CSPGSTGARETRYF.

The CDR3 spells CASSTRRGAGTDTQYF. The J gene is TRBJ2-3, the V gene TRBV5-4; TCRdb's D gene call, TRBD2, goes unchecked for lack of DNA. This CDR3 comprises 16 residues. In germline, CDR1 is SGHNT, CDR2 YYREEE (reference sequence).

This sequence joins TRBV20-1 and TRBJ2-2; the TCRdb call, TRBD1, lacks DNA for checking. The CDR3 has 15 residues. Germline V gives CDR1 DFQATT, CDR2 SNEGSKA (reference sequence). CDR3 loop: CSAPNRAQNTGELFF.

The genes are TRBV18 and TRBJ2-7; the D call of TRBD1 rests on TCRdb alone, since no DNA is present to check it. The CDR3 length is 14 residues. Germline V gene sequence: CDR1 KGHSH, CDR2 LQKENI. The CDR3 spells CASSPITGSYEQYF. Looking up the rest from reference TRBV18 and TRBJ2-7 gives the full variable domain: NAGVMQNPRHLVRRRGQEARLRCSPMKGHSHVYWYRQLPEEGLKFMVYLQKENIIDESGMPKERFSAEFPKEGPSILRIQQVVRGDSAAYFCASSPITGSYEQYFGPGTRLTVT.